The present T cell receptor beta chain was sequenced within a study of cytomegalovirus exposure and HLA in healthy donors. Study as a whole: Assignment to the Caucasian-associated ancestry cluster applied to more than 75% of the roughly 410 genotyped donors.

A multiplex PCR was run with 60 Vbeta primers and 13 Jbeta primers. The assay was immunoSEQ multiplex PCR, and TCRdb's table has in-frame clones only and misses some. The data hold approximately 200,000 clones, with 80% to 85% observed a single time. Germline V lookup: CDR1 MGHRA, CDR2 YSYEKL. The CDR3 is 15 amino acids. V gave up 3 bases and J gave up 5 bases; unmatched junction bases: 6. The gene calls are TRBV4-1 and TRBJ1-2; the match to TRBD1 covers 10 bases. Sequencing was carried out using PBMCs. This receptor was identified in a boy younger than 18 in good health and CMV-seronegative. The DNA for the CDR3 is TGCGCCAGCAGCCAGACAGGGGGCGCTCAGTATGGCTACACCTTC. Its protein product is CASSQTGGAQYGYTF.